Below, 20 T cell receptor beta chains from the same sample are listed, as sequenced in a study of T cells in Graves' hyperthyroidism and ophthalmopathy. Using RNA transcripts as the source, TCR beta CDR3 regions were amplified. With the HTBI primer set, the TCR CDR3 went through a first round of RT-PCR. TCRdb passed the multiplex PCR reads through MiXCR, listing each CDR3 protein once. The table lists nearly 750,000 distinct CDR3 sequences, around a third of them singletons, with around 32% in the top ten. Sequenced: blood. Receptors were obtained from a middle-aged woman with Graves' hyperthyroidism.

The J gene is TRBJ1-3, the V gene TRBV19, with 8 bases that match TRBD1. Germline CDR1 and CDR2: LNHDA and SQIVND (reference sequence). The CDR3 loop spans 16 amino acids. J gave up 2 bases and V 8 bases, and 11 bases lay outside the gene matches. The CDR3 sequence: CASGARGQDPGNTIYF. The DNA for the CDR3 is TGTGCCAGTGGTGCCCGGGGACAGGATCCTGGAAACACCATATATTTT.

The chain links TRBV20-1 to TRBJ1-4, with unresolved D. Germline CDR1 and CDR2: DFQATT and SNEGSKA (reference sequence). This CDR3 region has 15 residues. V lost 0 bases, J lost 3 bases, and 11 bases lay in between. The CDR3: CSARDRGRPNEKLFF. The CDR3 DNA reads TGCAGTGCTAGAGATAGAGGCAGGCCTAATGAAAAACTGTTTTTT.

The table lists this clonotype with a few counts. This chain uses TRBV12-3 or TRBV12-4 with TRBJ1-4, with TRBD1 matching over 7 bases. J was trimmed by 0 bases and V by 3 bases; bases with no gene match: 7. This CDR3 is built from 17 residues. CDR3 sequence (DNA): TGTGCCAGCAGTTTCTACAGGGGTACGGCAACTAATGAAAAACTGTTTTTT. It encodes CASSFYRGTATNEKLFF.

This clonotype was recorded at least ten times. The chain carries TRBV10-3 and TRBJ1-2, with D maybe TRBD1 (6 bases). V lost 0 bases and J lost 4, with 9 bases in between. CDR1 ENHRY and CDR2 SYGVKD come from the germline V gene. The CDR3 extends over 14 amino acids. The CDR3 DNA reads TGTGCCATCAGTGAGTCCCGGGACACCTATGGCTACACCTTC. This encodes CAISESRDTYGYTF.

CDR3 residues: CASSINRDPNTEAFF. DNA of the CDR3: TGTGCCAGTAGTATTAACAGGGACCCGAACACTGAAGCTTTCTTT. The chain recombines TRBV19 with TRBJ1-1, with a possible D match to TRBD1 (6 bases). Germline V gene data show CDR1 as LNHDA and CDR2 as SQIVND (reference sequence). CDR3 length: 15 residues. The V gene lost 3 bases and the J gene lost 1 base, with 12 bases spanning the gap.

This clonotype was seen many times. The chain joins TRBV19 to TRBJ1-6; no clear D gene. This CDR3 comprises 13 residues. Between the trimmed V and J ends, which lost 5 bases and 6 bases, there was a span of 8 bases. Germline values: CDR1 LNHDA, CDR2 SQIVND (reference sequence). The CDR3 DNA is TGTGCCAGTAGTTCCTCAGGTAATTCACCCCTCCACTTT. Translating gives CASSSSGNSPLHF. Filled out from reference TRBV19 and TRBJ1-6, the complete variable domain reads DGGITQSPKYLFRKEGQNVTLSCEQNLNHDAMYWYRQDPGQGLRLIYYSQIVNDFQKGDIAEGYSVSREKKESFPLTVTSAQKNPTAFYLCASSSSGNSPLHFGNGTRLTVT.

This clonotype was picked up many times. V usage is TRBV10-3 and J usage is TRBJ2-7; 14 bases match TRBD2. The length of the CDR3 is 15 residues. V lost 0 bases to trimming and J lost 7 bases; unmatched junction nucleotides: 2. Germline values: CDR1 ENHRY, CDR2 SYGVKD. Written as DNA, the CDR3 is TGTGCCATCAGTGAGTCGGGACTAGCGGGAGATGAGCAGTACTTC. Amino acids: CAISESGLAGDEQYF.

This chain joins TRBV12-3 or TRBV12-4 and TRBJ1-1; D call uncertain. The CDR3 covers 14 residues. Between the trimmed V and J ends, which lost 5 bases and 1 base, there was a span of 11 bases. In nucleotides, the CDR3 is TGTGCCAGCAGTATGAGCAGGAGGAACACTGAAGCTTTCTTT. This sequence encodes CASSMSRRNTEAFF.

This clonotype was seen at least ten times. The gene calls are TRBV10-3 and TRBJ1-2; TRBD1 agrees at 9 bases. CDR3 length: 14 residues. The trim removed 2 bases at V and 4 bases at J, leaving 2 bases unmatched. Germline CDR1 ENHRY, CDR2 SYGVKD. CDR3 coding DNA: TGTGCCATCAGTGAGACGACAGGGGGCTATGGCTACACCTTC. This codes for CAISETTGGYGYTF.

The genes are TRBV27 and TRBJ2-7; no clear D. In germline, CDR1 is MNHEY, CDR2 SMNVEV (reference sequence). The CDR3 is made up of 13 amino acids. The germline V and J ends were trimmed by 1 base and 3 bases, with 7 bases remaining between them. The CDR3 is CASSLLVNYEQYF. The DNA of the CDR3 is TGTGCCAGCAGTTTATTGGTTAACTACGAGCAGTACTTC.

This chain links TRBV12-3 or TRBV12-4 with TRBJ2-7; 8 bases agree with TRBD1. The CDR3 totals 14 residues. With V trimmed by 6 bases and J by 7 bases, 11 bases remained unmatched. CDR3 bases: TGTGCCAGCAGCCAATTGCAGGGGGCGGGTGAGCAGTACTTC. Protein product: CASSQLQGAGEQYF.

This clonotype occurred a few times. The chain carries TRBV28 and TRBJ1-2; D possibly corresponds to TRBD1 (5 bases). The CDR3 is made up of 13 amino acids. Trimming cost V 6 bases and J 3 bases, with 11 bases left between them. From germline, CDR1 is MDHEN and CDR2 SYDVKM. CDR3 DNA sequence: TGTGCCAGCAGGTTTAGCAGGGACTATGGCTACACCTTC. Translating it yields CASRFSRDYGYTF.

This clonotype was observed at least ten times. This chain joins TRBV7-8 and TRBJ1-1; D is perhaps TRBD1 (5 bases). Germline V lookup: CDR1 SGHVS, CDR2 FQNEAQ. With 4 bases removed from V and 10 bases from J, the gap between germline ends came to 13 bases. This CDR3 spans 12 amino acids. In nucleotides, the CDR3 is TGTGCCAGCAGCTCTTGGGACCGGGGAGCTTTCTTT. Amino acids: CASSSWDRGAFF.

The rearrangement uses TRBV10-2 and TRBJ1-1; D call uncertain. Trimming took 8 bases from V and 4 from J, leaving 11 bases between them. Looked up from germline, CDR1 is WSHSY and CDR2 is SAAADI. The CDR3 loop spans 12 amino acids. CDR3 nucleotide sequence: TGCGCCAGCCGTTCCCGTGGCACTGAAGCTTTCTTT. It specifies CASRSRGTEAFF.

This clonotype was detected a few times. The rearrangement joins TRBV7-9 to TRBJ2-5, with TRBD2 matching 11 bases. The J segment lost 4 bases and the V segment lost 2 bases, leaving 3 bases of the junction unmatched. Per the germline V gene, CDR1 is SEHNR and CDR2 is FQNEAQ (reference sequence). This CDR3 is 15 amino acids long. The DNA for the CDR3 is TGTGCCAGCAGCTTAACTAGCGGGAGCGCAGAGACCCAGTACTTC. Its translation: CASSLTSGSAETQYF.

The sample holds a few counts of this clonotype. This rearrangement joins TRBV7-3 to TRBJ1-3; TRBD1 might be the D (6 bases). V lost 5 bases, J lost 0 bases, and 11 bases lay in between. This CDR3 is built from 15 residues. Germline CDR1 and CDR2: SGHTA and FQGTGA. CDR3: CASSPQGGSGNTIYF. The CDR3 DNA reads TGTGCCAGCAGCCCACAGGGCGGCTCTGGAAACACCATATATTTT.

The chain couples TRBV20-1 to TRBJ2-5; 9 bases fit TRBD2. The length of the CDR3 is 14 residues. Trimming at V came to 4 bases and at J to 6 bases, leaving 9 bases not matched to a gene. Germline CDR1 and CDR2: DFQATT and SNEGSKA (reference sequence). The CDR3 region has the DNA TGCAGTGCTATGGGGCTAGCGGGGTTACAGACCCAGTACTTC. Its translation is CSAMGLAGLQTQYF.

The gene calls are TRBV7-9 and TRBJ2-7, with TRBD2 matching 9 bases. Germline assignment: CDR1 SEHNR and CDR2 FQNEAQ (reference sequence). J gave up 0 bases and V 5 bases, and 5 bases lay outside the gene matches. CDR3 size: 15 residues. The DNA of the CDR3 is TGTGCCAGCAGCCAAGGTAGCGGGAGCTCCTACGAGCAGTACTTC. The encoded protein is CASSQGSGSSYEQYF.

For this clonotype: This could be a read error, since a much larger clone is one nucleotide away. The rearrangement links TRBV10-3 to TRBJ2-7; no clear D. Trimming took off 4 bases at V and 3 bases at J, with 4 bases between the two ends. Germline V lookup: CDR1 ENHRY, CDR2 SYGVKD. The CDR3 is 11 amino acids. The CDR3 region has the DNA TGTGCCATCAGTGGGGTCTACGAGCAGTACTTC. It specifies CAISGVYEQYF.

The chain is built from TRBV5-1 and TRBJ2-6; D unresolved. V dropped 0 bases and J dropped 0 bases, with 7 bases sitting between them. The CDR3 consists of 16 residues. Germline assignment: CDR1 SGHRS and CDR2 YFSETQ. CDR3 protein: CASSLALYSGANVLTF. The CDR3 region has the DNA TGCGCCAGCAGCTTGGCCTTGTACTCTGGGGCCAACGTCCTGACTTTC.